This T cell receptor (beta chain) was retrieved from a study of blood T cell repertoires in COVID-19. Across the whole study: COVID-19 samples from acute and convalescent phases originated in the United States, Italy and Spain. T cells, B-cell-depleted T cells, or PBMCs supplied cDNA or gDNA.

There are 17 residues in the CDR3. V was pared by 5 bases and J by 4 bases, with 20 bases between. Germline CDR1 is MNHEY and CDR2 is SMNVEV (reference sequence). Authors' data handling: Scientists estimated how many nucleated cells there were by amplifying reference gene primers. Measured with immunoSEQ multiplex PCR; TCRdb has only the in-frame clones, and not every one. Clonal size and the V and J genes are those of that table, whereas D and trimming came from the DNA. The sample lists about 100,000 clones; 80% were seen once. The genes are TRBV27 and TRBJ2-2, with a tentative D call TRBD2 (6 bases). The sequenced material came from peripheral blood. The receptor's source is a man between 70 and 80 years old with acute or convalescent COVID-19. CDR3 in amino acids: CASSTGWGRYSTGELFF. For the CDR3, the DNA is TGTGCCAGCAGTACCGGTTGGGGGAGGTATAGCACCGGGGAGCTGTTTTTT.